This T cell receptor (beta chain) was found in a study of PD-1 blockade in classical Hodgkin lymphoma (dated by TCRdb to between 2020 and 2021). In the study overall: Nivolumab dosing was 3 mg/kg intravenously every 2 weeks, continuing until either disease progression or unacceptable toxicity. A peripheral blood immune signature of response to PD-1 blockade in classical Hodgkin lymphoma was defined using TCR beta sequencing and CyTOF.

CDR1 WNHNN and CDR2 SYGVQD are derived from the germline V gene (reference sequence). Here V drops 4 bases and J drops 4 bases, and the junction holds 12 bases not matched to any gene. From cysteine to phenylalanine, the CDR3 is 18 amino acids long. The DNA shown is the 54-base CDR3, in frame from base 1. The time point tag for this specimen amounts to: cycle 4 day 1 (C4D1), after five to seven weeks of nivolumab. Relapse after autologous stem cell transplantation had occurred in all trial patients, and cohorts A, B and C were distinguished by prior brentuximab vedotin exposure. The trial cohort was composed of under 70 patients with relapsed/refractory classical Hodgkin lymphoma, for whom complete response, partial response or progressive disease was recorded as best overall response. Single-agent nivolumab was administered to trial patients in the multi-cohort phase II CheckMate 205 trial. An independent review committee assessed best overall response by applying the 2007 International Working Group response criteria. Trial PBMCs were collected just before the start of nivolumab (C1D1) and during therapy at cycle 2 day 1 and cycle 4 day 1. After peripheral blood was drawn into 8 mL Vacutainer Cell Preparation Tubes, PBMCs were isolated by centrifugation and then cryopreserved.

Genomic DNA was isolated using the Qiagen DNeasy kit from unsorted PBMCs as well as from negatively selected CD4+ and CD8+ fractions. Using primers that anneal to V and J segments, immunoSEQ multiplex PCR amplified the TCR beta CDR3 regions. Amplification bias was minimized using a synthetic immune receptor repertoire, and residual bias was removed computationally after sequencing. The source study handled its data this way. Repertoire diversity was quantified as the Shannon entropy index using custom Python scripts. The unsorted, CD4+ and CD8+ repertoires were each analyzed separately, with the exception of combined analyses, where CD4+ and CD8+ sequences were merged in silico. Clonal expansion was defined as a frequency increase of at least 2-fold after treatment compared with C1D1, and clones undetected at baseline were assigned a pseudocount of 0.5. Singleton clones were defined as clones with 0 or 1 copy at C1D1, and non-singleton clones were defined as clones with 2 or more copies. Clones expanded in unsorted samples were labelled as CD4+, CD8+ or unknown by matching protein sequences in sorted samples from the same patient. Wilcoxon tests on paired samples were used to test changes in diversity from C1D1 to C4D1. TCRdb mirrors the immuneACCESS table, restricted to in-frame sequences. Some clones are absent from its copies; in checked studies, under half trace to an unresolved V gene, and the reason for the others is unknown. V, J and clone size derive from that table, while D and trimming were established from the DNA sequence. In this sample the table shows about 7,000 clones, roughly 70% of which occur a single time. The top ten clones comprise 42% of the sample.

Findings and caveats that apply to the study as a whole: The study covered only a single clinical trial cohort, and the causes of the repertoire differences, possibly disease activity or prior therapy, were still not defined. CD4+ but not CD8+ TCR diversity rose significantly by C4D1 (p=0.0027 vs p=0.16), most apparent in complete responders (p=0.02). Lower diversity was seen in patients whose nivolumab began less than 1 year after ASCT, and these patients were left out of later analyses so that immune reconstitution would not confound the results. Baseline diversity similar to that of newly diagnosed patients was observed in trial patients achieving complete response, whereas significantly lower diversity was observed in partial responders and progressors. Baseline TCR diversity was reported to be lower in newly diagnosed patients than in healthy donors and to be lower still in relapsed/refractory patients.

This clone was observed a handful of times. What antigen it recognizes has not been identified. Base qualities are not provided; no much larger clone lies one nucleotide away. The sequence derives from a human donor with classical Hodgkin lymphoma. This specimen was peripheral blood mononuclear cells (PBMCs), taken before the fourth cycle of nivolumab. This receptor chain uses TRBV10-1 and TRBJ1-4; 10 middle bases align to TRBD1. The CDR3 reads CASSVGPLRDRGNEKLFF. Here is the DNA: TGCGCCAGCAGTGTGGGCCCGCTCCGGGACAGGGGTAATGAAAAACTGTTTTTT.